Each of the 3 T cell receptor beta chains below was sequenced from the same sample in a study of T cell changes during pregnancy in multiple sclerosis. TCRdb's table, derived via immunoSEQ multiplex PCR, lists solely in-frame clones and lacks some. This repertoire shows around 44,000 clones, over 80% found once; its top ten account for 1.3%. Material: peripheral blood. The receptors here all came from a female donor with multiple sclerosis, enrolled in a pregnancy study.

The V call is TRBV28, the J call TRBJ1-1; unclear D gene. V lost 3 bases and J 1 base, leaving 9 bases between the germline ends. There are 14 residues in the CDR3. CDR1 MDHEN and CDR2 SYDVKM come from the germline V gene. The CDR3 loop is CASSFGEPNTEAFF. The CDR3 DNA sequence: TGTGCCAGCAGTTTTGGAGAACCGAACACTGAAGCTTTCTTT.

The genes are TRBV9 and TRBJ2-1; 15 nucleotides agree with TRBD2. The germline gives CDR1 SGDLS, CDR2 YYNGEE. V lost 4 bases and J lost 1; bases outside the gene matches: 12. CDR3 length equals 20 residues. The CDR3 DNA follows: TGTGCCAGCAGCCCCCGGCTAGACGGGACTAGCGGGAGGTCCTACAATGAGCAGTTCTTC. Encoded protein: CASSPRLDGTSGRSYNEQFF. The whole variable domain, filled in from reference TRBV9 and TRBJ2-1, reads DSGVTQTPKHLITATGQRVTLRCSPRSGDLSVYWYQQSLDQGLQFLIQYYNGEERAKGNILERFSAQQFPDLHSELNLSSLELGDSALYFCASSPRLDGTSGRSYNEQFFGPGTRLTVL.

The chain couples TRBV19 to TRBJ2-7; perhaps TRBD2 as D (6 bases). Germline V gives CDR1 LNHDA, CDR2 SQIVND (reference sequence). V gave up 3 bases and J gave up 5 bases, with 14 bases separating them. The CDR3 runs 14 residues. In nucleotides, the CDR3 is TGTGCCAGTAGTATTGGGGGGTCCGGGAACGAGCAGTACTTC. Its protein is CASSIGGSGNEQYF.